Shown below are 27 T cell receptor beta chains from a single sample sequenced in a study of blood T cell repertoires in COVID-19 (dated by TCRdb to 2018 to 2021). Receptor amplification or capture employed the immunoSEQ multiplex PCR assay. Held by TCRdb, this immuneACCESS table contains in-frame sequences only and omits some clones. Under half of the omission traces to an unresolved V gene where checked; the cause of the rest is unknown. In all, the sample holds 70,000 or so clones, and roughly 82% of those were seen once. The ten biggest clones cover approximately 19% of the sample. Material for sequencing was peripheral blood. These receptors were collected from a human donor in a cohort sampled during active COVID-19.

The table lists this clone with a count of one. J is TRBJ2-7 and V is TRBV7-9, with a possible D match to TRBD1 (6 bases). The CDR3 length is 11 residues. The germline CDR1 and CDR2 sequences are SEHNR and FQNEAQ (reference sequence). Trimming removed 11 bases at V and 3 bases at J, with 11 bases between. CDR3 sequence: CAVGDNYEQYF. In DNA, the CDR3 is TGTGCCGTCGGGGACAACTACGAGCAGTACTTC.

This chain links TRBV29-1 with TRBJ1-1, with 7 nucleotides matching TRBD1. Germline CDR1 reads SQVTM; CDR2 reads ANQGSEA. The junction had 6 bases not matched to a gene; V was cut back by 6 bases and J by 8 bases. The CDR3 covers 11 residues. CDR3 sequence (DNA): TGCAGCGTCACAATGGACAGGGAAGCTTTCTTT. Its protein is CSVTMDREAFF.

The chain carries TRBV6-1 and TRBJ2-7, with a tentative D call TRBD1 (6 bases). V gave up 3 bases and J gave up 2 bases, with 11 bases separating them. The length of the CDR3 is 14 residues. Germline CDR1 and CDR2: MNHNS and SASEGT. The CDR3 bases are TGTGCCAGCAGTGAGGGGGCGCGCGCCTACGAGCAGTACTTC. Protein: CASSEGARAYEQYF.

As concerns this clone: Germline is not matched at one junction end, which may reflect a read error. The J gene is TRBJ1-1, the V gene TRBV18; D is undetermined. Germline lookup yields CDR1 KGHSH and CDR2 LQKENI. The CDR3 runs to 16 residues. Here the CDR3 DNA reads TGTGCCAGCTCACCACCAGGGAGTCTCAGGAACAGTGAAGCTTTCTTT. This sequence encodes CASSPPGSLRNSEAFF.

The chain has TRBV18 and TRBJ2-3; D may be TRBD1 (5 bases). This CDR3 contains 14 residues. Germline V gene sequence: CDR1 KGHSH, CDR2 LQKENI. Trimming cost V 8 bases and J 4 bases, with 16 bases left between them. CDR3: CASRESGRADTQYF. For the CDR3, the DNA is TGTGCCAGCCGAGAGTCCGGCAGGGCAGATACGCAGTATTTT.

The rearrangement joins TRBV7-5 to TRBJ1-5; the table gives TRBD1 as D, unverified against the DNA. TRBV7-5 corresponds to a pseudogene. This CDR3 has 15 residues. Written as DNA, the CDR3 is TGTGTCAGAAGCCCAAGTGACAGGGAGAGTCAGCCCCAGCATTTT. As protein: CVRSPSDRESQPQHF.

This chain joins TRBV30 and TRBJ1-1, with 7 bases fitting TRBD1. With V trimmed by 3 bases and J by 0 bases, 13 bases remained unmatched. The CDR3 runs 17 residues. CDR1 GTSNPN and CDR2 SVGIG come from the germline V gene (reference sequence). Here the CDR3 DNA reads TGTGCCTGGAGGGCCCGGGACAGTAGACCGTTGAACACTGAAGCTTTCTTT. It yields the protein CAWRARDSRPLNTEAFF.

The V call is TRBV11-3, the J call TRBJ1-6, with 7 bases identical to TRBD1. Germline trimming cut 7 bases from V and 4 bases from J; bases unmatched to any gene: 7. This CDR3 region has 15 residues. Looked up from germline, CDR1 is SGHNT and CDR2 is YENEEA. CDR3 in amino acids: CASNSWDRYNSPLHF. In DNA, the CDR3 is TGTGCCAGCAACTCGTGGGACAGATATAATTCACCCCTCCACTTT.

V usage is TRBV2 and J usage is TRBJ2-7, with 9 bases that match TRBD2. CDR1 SNHLY and CDR2 FYNNEI come from the germline V gene. After removal of 8 bases from V and 7 bases from J, the junction contained 15 bases not matched to a gene. The CDR3 contains 15 residues. This CDR3 reads CASEAGGQSRREQYF. The CDR3 bases are TGTGCCAGCGAAGCGGGGGGTCAATCTCGAAGGGAGCAGTACTTC.

CDR3: CASSLDPLSEQYF. As DNA, the CDR3 is TGCGCCAGCAGCTTGGACCCCCTCAGCGAGCAGTACTTC. The V and J genes are TRBV5-1 and TRBJ2-7, with D unresolved. The V end was cut by 0 bases, the J end by 6 bases, with 10 bases between. CDR1 is SGHRS, CDR2 YFSETQ, per germline. This CDR3 is 13 amino acids long.

The chain recombines TRBV21-1 with TRBJ1-1. TRBV21-1 is marked as a pseudogene. This CDR3 is 16 amino acids long. CDR3 nucleotides: TGTGCCAGCAGCAAACGGATTATTTGGAGCATTAGGGAAGCTTTCTTT. Its translation: CASSKRIIWSIREAFF.

This sequence joins TRBV9 and TRBJ2-3; TRBD2 matches 10 bases. The CDR3 runs 16 residues. Germline V gene data show CDR1 as SGDLS and CDR2 as YYNGEE. V shed 0 bases and J 5 bases; nucleotides not matched to a gene: 6. CDR3 in DNA: TGTGCCAGCAGCGTAGAGCAACAGCGGGGGGGAGATACGCAGTATTTT. It translates to CASSVEQQRGGDTQYF.

The gene calls are TRBV5-4 and TRBJ1-3; D is undetermined. The CDR3 contains 16 residues. The V gene lost 2 bases and the J gene lost 2 bases, with 14 bases spanning the gap. Germline V gene data show CDR1 as SGHNT and CDR2 as YYREEE (reference sequence). CDR3 region: CASSLGGTLPGNTIYF. CDR3 in DNA: TGTGCCAGCAGCTTAGGCGGAACTCTCCCTGGAAACACCATATATTTT.

The chain links TRBV7-2 to TRBJ2-7; TRBD2 aligns across 9 bases. There are 15 residues in the CDR3. J gave up 2 bases and V 2 bases, and 4 bases lay outside the gene matches. Germline CDR1 is SGHTA and CDR2 is FQGNSA. CDR3: CASSLRLAGPYEQYF. Written as DNA, the CDR3 is TGTGCCAGCAGCTTAAGGCTAGCGGGGCCCTACGAGCAGTACTTC.

This clone has a handful of counts. The rearrangement links TRBV6-5 to TRBJ2-1; 9 bases align to TRBD1. The V gene's germline CDR1 is MNHEY and CDR2 SVGAGI. After removal of 2 bases from V and 11 bases from J, the junction contained 1 base not matched to a gene. CDR3 length equals 12 residues. CDR3 sequence (DNA): TGTGCCAGCAGTTACGGGACAGGGAAGCAGTTCTTC. Amino acids: CASSYGTGKQFF.

The chain recombines TRBV7-3 with TRBJ1-6; D is undetermined. Per germline, CDR1 SGHTA and CDR2 FQGTGA. The CDR3 contains 13 residues. V was clipped by 0 bases and J by 7 bases, with 4 bases between them. CDR3 amino acids: CASSLTANSPLHF. DNA of the CDR3: TGTGCCAGCAGCTTAACAGCGAATTCACCCCTCCACTTT.

The J gene is TRBJ2-5, the V gene TRBV12-5; D unresolved. The CDR3 contains 15 residues. The ends were cut back, 6 bases at V and 2 bases at J, with 16 bases in the middle. The germline V gene encodes CDR1 LGHNT and CDR2 FRNRAP. The CDR3 loop is CASGPTGGRQETQYF. DNA of the CDR3: TGTGCTAGTGGACCCACCGGTGGCAGGCAAGAGACCCAGTACTTC.

The rearrangement links TRBV29-1 to TRBJ1-2, with D perhaps matching TRBD1 (5 bases). The CDR3 is 13 amino acids. V shed 5 bases and J shed 3 bases, with 13 bases lying between them. Germline V lookup: CDR1 SQVTM, CDR2 ANQGSEA. CDR3 in amino acids: CSVRAGSYYGYTF. CDR3 nucleotides: TGCAGCGTTCGTGCAGGGTCTTACTATGGCTACACCTTC.

This sequence joins TRBV11-2 and TRBJ2-7, with D possibly matching TRBD1 (5 bases). CDR1 is SGHAT and CDR2 is FQNNGV in the germline V gene. The V and J ends lost 5 bases and 3 bases respectively, with 17 bases between them. The CDR3 contains 15 residues. CDR3 DNA sequence: TGTGCCAGCAGCCAACCGAAGGTCAGGGTCTACGAGCAGTACTTC. It specifies CASSQPKVRVYEQYF.

The chain has TRBV5-5 and TRBJ2-1, with TRBD1 matching 7 bases. This CDR3 is built from 15 residues. The germline V gene has CDR1 SGHKS and CDR2 YYEKEE (reference sequence). V gave up 3 bases and J gave up 3 bases; unmatched junction bases: 6. CDR3: CASSSGTEYYNEQFF. The CDR3 nucleotides are TGTGCCAGCAGCTCCGGGACAGAGTACTACAATGAGCAGTTCTTC. Based on the CDR3 plus reference TRBV5-5 and TRBJ2-1, the full variable domain is DAGVTQSPTHLIKTRGQQVTLRCSPISGHKSVSWYQQVLGQGPQFIFQYYEKEERGRGNFPDRFSARQFPNYSSELNVNALLLGDSALYLCASSSGTEYYNEQFFGPGTRLTVL.

The J gene is TRBJ2-7, the V gene TRBV30; a weak D match, TRBD1 (8 bases). The CDR3 runs to 13 residues. The germline V and J ends were trimmed by 5 bases and 2 bases, with 13 bases remaining between them. Per the germline V gene, CDR1 is GTSNPN and CDR2 is SVGIG (reference sequence). DNA for the CDR3: TGTGCCTGGGGACAGGGAGGGACCTACGAGCAGTACTTC. It translates to CAWGQGGTYEQYF.

V and J are TRBV7-2 and TRBJ1-2, with 8 bases that match TRBD1. V lost 4 bases and J lost 7; bases outside the gene matches: 11. The CDR3 totals 15 residues. Germline loops: CDR1 SGHTA, CDR2 FQGNSA. Written as DNA, the CDR3 is TGTGCCAGCAGCTCCGTTCGACAGGGGTCGACTGGCTACACCTTC. This encodes CASSSVRQGSTGYTF.

The chain is built from TRBV3-1 (or the pseudogene TRBV3-2) and TRBJ2-7; D might be TRBD2 (5 bases). The CDR3 is 13 residues long. Germline values: CDR1 LGHDT, CDR2 YNNKEL (reference sequence). The V end lost 1 base, the J end lost 6 bases, and 10 bases lay between the germline ends. DNA for the CDR3: TGTGCCAGCAGCCAAGGTTCGGGGATCGAGCAGTACTTC. This encodes CASSQGSGIEQYF.

Of note for this clone: In the same sample, other DNA sequences code for this CDR3. The V call is TRBV11-1, the J call TRBJ2-7, with 8 bases fitting TRBD2. There are 14 residues in the CDR3. With V trimmed by 3 bases and J by 1 base, 2 bases remained unmatched. In germline, CDR1 is SGHAT, CDR2 FQDESV (reference sequence). The CDR3 DNA is TGTGCCAGCAGCTTCGCGGGAGGATCCTACGAGCAGTACTTC. Protein product: CASSFAGGSYEQYF. Drawing the rest from reference TRBV11-1 and TRBJ2-7, the complete variable domain is EAEVAQSPRYKITEKSQAVAFWCDPISGHATLYWYRQILGQGPELLVQFQDESVVDDSQLPKDRFSAERLKGVDSTLKIQPAELGDSAMYLCASSFAGGSYEQYFGPGTRLTVT.

This chain connects TRBV7-9 to TRBJ1-2, with D maybe TRBD1 (6 bases). The CDR3 extends over 17 amino acids. CDR1 SEHNR and CDR2 FQNEAQ come from the germline V gene (reference sequence). V dropped 5 bases and J dropped 5 bases, with 24 bases sitting between them. CDR3 DNA sequence: TGTGCCAGCAGCCCCCAGACTGGGGTCAGGGGACTATATGGCTACACCTTC. It encodes CASSPQTGVRGLYGYTF.

The V and J genes are TRBV5-1 and TRBJ2-7, with TRBD1 matching 9 bases. The length of the CDR3 is 15 residues. Unmatched junction bases numbered 6, after V lost 1 base and J lost 4 bases. Germline CDR1 and CDR2: SGHRS and YFSETQ. The CDR3 sequence: CASSLTGTGLYEQYF. The CDR3 bases are TGCGCCAGCAGCTTGACCGGGACAGGGTTGTACGAGCAGTACTTC.

A remark on this clone: One end of the junction is discordant with germline, which a read error may explain. V and J are TRBV7-7 and TRBJ2-1; 9 bases line up with TRBD1. In germline, CDR1 is SSHAT, CDR2 FNYEAQ (reference sequence). This CDR3 is 15 amino acids long. The chain's CDR3 is CASSPGTGYVDEQFF. The CDR3 nucleotides read TGTGCTAGCAGCCCCGGGACAGGGTATGTGGATGAGCAGTTCTTC.